The T cell receptor (beta chain) under discussion was sequenced for a study of tumor-infiltrating lymphocytes in oesophageal squamous cell carcinoma. TCRdb used MiXCR to reprocess the PCR reads, holding one entry per CDR3 protein. The table lists around 13,000 distinct CDR3 sequences, 50% to 65% of them singletons. The V gene's germline CDR1 is MNHNY and CDR2 SVGAGI (reference sequence). Trimming cost V 2 bases and J 2 bases, with 6 bases left between them. CDR3 length: 13 amino acids. The chain couples TRBV6-6 to TRBJ1-1, with D unresolved. Material for sequencing was esophageal tumor tissue. The TCR sequence derives from a female donor with esophageal squamous cell carcinoma. CDR3 in DNA: TGTGCCAGCAGTTACGGAGACAACACTGAAGCTTTCTTT. Translated: CASSYGDNTEAFF.